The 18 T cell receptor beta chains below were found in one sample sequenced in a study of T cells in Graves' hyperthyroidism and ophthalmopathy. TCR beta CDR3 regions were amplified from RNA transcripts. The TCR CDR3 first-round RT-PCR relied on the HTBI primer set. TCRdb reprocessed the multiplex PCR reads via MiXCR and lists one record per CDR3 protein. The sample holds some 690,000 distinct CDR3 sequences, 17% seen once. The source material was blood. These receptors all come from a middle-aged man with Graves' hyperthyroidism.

The CDR3 sequence: CASGGSHEQFF. CDR3 sequence (DNA): TGTGCCAGCGGGGGATCCCATGAGCAGTTCTTC. The chain recombines TRBV6-2 or TRBV6-3 with TRBJ2-1, with D perhaps assigned TRBD1 or TRBD2 (5 bases each). The CDR3 is 11 amino acids. The germline CDR1 and CDR2 sequences are MNHEY and SVGEGT. Trimming left V 8 bases short and J 8 bases short, with 10 bases between.

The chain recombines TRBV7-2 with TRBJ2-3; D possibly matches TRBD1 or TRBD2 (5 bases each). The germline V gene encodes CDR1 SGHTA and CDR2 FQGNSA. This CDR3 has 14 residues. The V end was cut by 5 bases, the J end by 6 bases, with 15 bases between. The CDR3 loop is CASSQGPARDTQYF. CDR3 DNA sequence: TGTGCCAGCAGCCAGGGACCAGCAAGGGATACGCAGTATTTT.

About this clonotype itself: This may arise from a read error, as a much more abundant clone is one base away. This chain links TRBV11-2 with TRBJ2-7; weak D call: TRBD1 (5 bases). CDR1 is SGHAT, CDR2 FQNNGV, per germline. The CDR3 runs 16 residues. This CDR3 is CVSSWETGAPYYEQYF. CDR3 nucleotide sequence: TGTGTCAGCAGCTGGGAAACAGGCGCCCCCTACTACGAGCAGTACTTC.

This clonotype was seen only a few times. The CDR3 reads CASSQEGISYEQYF. CDR3 DNA: TGTGCCAGCAGCCAAGAAGGAATCTCCTACGAGCAGTACTTC. The chain carries TRBV3-1 and TRBJ2-7; D not certain. CDR1 is LGHDT, CDR2 YNNKEL, per germline (reference sequence). V lost 0 bases and J lost 0, with 6 bases in between. This CDR3 is built from 14 residues.

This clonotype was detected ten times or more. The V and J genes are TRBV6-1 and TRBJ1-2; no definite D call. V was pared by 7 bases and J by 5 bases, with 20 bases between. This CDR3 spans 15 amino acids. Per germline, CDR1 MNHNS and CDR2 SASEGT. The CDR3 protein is CASTLAERGSYGYTF. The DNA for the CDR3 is TGTGCCAGCACCCTAGCGGAGCGGGGTTCTTATGGCTACACCTTC.

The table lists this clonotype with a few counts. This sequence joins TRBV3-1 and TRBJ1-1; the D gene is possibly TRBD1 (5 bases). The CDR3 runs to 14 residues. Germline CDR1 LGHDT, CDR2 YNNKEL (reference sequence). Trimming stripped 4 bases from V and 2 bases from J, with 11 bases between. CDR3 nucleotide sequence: TGTGCCAGCAGCCGCCAGAGGGGCAACACTGAAGCTTTCTTT. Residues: CASSRQRGNTEAFF.

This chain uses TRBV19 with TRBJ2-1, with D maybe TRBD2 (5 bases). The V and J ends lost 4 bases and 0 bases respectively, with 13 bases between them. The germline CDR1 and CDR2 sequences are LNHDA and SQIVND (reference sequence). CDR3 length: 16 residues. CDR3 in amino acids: CASSTRADTSYNEQFF. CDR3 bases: TGTGCCAGTAGTACTCGAGCGGATACCTCCTACAATGAGCAGTTCTTC.

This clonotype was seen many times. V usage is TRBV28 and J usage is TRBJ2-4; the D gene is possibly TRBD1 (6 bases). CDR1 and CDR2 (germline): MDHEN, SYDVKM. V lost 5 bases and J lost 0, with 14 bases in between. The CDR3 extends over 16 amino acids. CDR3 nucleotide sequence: TGTGCCAGCAGTAAAGGACAGCTACTAGCCAAAAACATTCAGTACTTC. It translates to CASSKGQLLAKNIQYF.

The CDR3 protein is CASSSPAVLAKNIQYF. The DNA of the CDR3 is TGTGCCAGCAGCTCCCCTGCCGTTCTAGCCAAAAACATTCAGTACTTC. The chain joins TRBV7-9 to TRBJ2-4; no firm D call. The germline CDR1 and CDR2 sequences are SEHNR and FQNEAQ (reference sequence). V lost 4 bases and J 0 bases, leaving 13 bases between the germline ends. The CDR3 is 16 residues long.

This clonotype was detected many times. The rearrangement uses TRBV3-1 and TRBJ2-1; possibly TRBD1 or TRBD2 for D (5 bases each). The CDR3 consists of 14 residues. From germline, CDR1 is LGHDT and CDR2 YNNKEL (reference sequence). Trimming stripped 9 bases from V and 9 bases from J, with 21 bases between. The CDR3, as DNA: TGTGCCAGTCTGTCCGGGACGGGTGGGGGTGAGCAGTTCTTC. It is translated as CASLSGTGGGEQFF.

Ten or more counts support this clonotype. CDR3 in DNA: TGTGCCAGCAGTTTCTTCCGGGACACAGATACGCAGTATTTT. This encodes CASSFFRDTDTQYF. The chain combines TRBV12-3 or TRBV12-4 with TRBJ2-3; D perhaps matches TRBD2 (5 bases). V gave up 3 bases and J gave up 2 bases, with 9 bases separating them. The CDR3 extends over 14 amino acids.

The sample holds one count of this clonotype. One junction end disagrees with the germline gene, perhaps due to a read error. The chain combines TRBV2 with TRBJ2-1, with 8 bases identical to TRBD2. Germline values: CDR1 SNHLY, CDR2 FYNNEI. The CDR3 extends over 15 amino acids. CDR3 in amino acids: CASSPPPSGSVEQFF. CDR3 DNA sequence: TGCGCCAGCAGTCCTCCCCCTAGCGGGTCGGTTGAGCAGTTCTTC.

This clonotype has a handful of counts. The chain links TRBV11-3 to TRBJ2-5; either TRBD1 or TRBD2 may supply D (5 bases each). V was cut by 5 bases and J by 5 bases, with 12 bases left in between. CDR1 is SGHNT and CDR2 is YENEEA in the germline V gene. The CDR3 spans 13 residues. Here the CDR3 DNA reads TGTGCCAGCAGCCCCTCCGGGGCGGAGACCCAGTACTTC. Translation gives CASSPSGAETQYF.

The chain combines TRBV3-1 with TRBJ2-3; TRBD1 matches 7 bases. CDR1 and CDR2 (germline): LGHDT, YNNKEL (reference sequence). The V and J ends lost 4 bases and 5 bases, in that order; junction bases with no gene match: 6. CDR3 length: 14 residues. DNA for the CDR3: TGTGCCAGCAGCCCACCCACAGGGGAAGATACGCAGTATTTT. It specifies CASSPPTGEDTQYF.

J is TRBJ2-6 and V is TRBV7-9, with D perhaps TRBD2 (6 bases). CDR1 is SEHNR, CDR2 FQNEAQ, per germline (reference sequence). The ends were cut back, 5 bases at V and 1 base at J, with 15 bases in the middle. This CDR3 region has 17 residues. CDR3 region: CASSQRRGSSGANVLTF. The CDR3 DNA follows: TGTGCCAGCAGCCAGAGGAGGGGATCGTCTGGGGCCAACGTCCTGACTTTC.

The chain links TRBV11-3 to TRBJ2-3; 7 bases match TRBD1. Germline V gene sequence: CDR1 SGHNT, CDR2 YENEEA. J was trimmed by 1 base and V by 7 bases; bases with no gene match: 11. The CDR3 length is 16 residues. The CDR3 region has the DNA TGTGCCAGCAACCCCGCGGCCGGACAGGGCACAGATACGCAGTATTTT. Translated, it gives CASNPAAGQGTDTQYF.

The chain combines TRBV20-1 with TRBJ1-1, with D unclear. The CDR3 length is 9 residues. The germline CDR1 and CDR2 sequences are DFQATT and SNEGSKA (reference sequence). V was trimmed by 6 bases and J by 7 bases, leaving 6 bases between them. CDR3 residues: CSAQGEAFF. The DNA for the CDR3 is TGCAGTGCCCAAGGTGAAGCTTTCTTT.

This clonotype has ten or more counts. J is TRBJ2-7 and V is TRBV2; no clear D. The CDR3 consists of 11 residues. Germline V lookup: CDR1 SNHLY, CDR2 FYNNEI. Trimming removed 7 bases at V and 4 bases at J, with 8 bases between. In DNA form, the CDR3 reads TGTGCCAGCAAGGTCAGATACGAGCAGTACTTC. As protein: CASKVRYEQYF.